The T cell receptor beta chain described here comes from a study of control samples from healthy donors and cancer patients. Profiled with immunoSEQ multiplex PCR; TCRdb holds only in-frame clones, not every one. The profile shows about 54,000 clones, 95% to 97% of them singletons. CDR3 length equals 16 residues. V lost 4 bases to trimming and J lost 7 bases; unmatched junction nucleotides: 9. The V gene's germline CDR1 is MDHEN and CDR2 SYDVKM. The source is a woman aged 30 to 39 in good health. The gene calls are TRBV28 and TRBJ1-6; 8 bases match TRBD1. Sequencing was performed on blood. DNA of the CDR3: TGTGCCAGCAGTTCAACCGGGACAGGAGGAAATTCACCCCTCCACTTT. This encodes CASSSTGTGGNSPLHF.